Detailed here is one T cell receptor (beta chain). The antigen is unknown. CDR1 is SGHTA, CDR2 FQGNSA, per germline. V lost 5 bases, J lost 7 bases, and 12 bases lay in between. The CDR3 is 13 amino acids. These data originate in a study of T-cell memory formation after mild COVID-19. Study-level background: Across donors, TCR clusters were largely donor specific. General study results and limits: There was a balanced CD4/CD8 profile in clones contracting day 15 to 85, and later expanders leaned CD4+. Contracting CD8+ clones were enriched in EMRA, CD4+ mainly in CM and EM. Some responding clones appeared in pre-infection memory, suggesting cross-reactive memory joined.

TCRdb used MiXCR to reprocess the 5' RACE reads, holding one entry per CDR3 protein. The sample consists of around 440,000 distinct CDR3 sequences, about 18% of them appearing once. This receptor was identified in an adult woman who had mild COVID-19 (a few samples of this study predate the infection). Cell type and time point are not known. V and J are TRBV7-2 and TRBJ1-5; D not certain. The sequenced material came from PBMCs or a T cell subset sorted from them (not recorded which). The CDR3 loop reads CASSRSALQPQHF. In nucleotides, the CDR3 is TGTGCCAGCAGCCGTTCCGCACTCCAGCCCCAGCATTTT.